This is a list of T cell receptor beta chains from one sample in a study of cytomegalovirus exposure and HLA in healthy donors. TCRdb's table, derived via immunoSEQ multiplex PCR, lists solely in-frame clones and lacks some. This repertoire shows about 190,000 clones, 60% to 85% found once; its top ten account for less than 1.1%. The sample taken for sequencing was PBMCs. These receptors all come from a woman in her thirties or forties in good health and CMV-seronegative. The CDR3 runs from the conserved cysteine through the conserved F or W. The D gene is left open where the match is weak. Rows may omit the clone size; those that give it use once, few, many or a size class.

V	J	D	size	DNA	CDR3
TRBV30	TRBJ2-2	NA	NA	TGTGCCTGGAGGGACGAGGGCCTATTCAGTCCCCGCGGGGAGCTGTTTTTT	CAWRDEGLFSPRGELFF
TRBV6-5	TRBJ2-7	NA	NA	TGTGCCAGCAGTTACCACCCGACCGCCGGGGATTACGAGCAGTACTTC	CASSYHPTAGDYEQYF
TRBV7-9	TRBJ2-1	TRBD2	NA	TGTGCCAGCAGCCCCGGGGGGGTCGATGAGCAGTTCTTC	CASSPGGVDEQFF
TRBV7-9	TRBJ2-1	TRBD1	NA	TGTGCCAGCAGCTTTGGACAGGGGTCTATCTATGAGCAGTTCTTC	CASSFGQGSIYEQFF
TRBV2	TRBJ2-5	NA	NA	TGTGCCAGCACCCTCAGGGAACACCAAGAGACCCAGTACTTC	CASTLREHQETQYF
TRBV12-5	TRBJ1-1	TRBD1	once	TGTGCTAGTGGGGCAGGGGGGAATGAAGCTTTCTTT	CASGAGGNEAFF
TRBV5-6	TRBJ2-5	TRBD2	NA	TGTGCCAGCAGCTTACTAGCGGCTAAAGAGACCCAGTACTTC	CASSLLAAKETQYF
TRBV4-3	TRBJ2-2	NA	NA	TGCGCCAGCAGCCAAGAAAGTGGTGGGGCATCGAACACCGGGGAGCTGTTTTTT	CASSQESGGASNTGELFF
TRBV5-4	TRBJ2-5	NA	NA	TGTGCCAGCAGCTTAGGCGGGTGGCAAGAGACCCAGTACTTC	CASSLGGWQETQYF
TRBV18	TRBJ1-2	NA	NA	TGTGCCAGCTCCCCGGGAGTCCAGGAAGGCTACACCTTC	CASSPGVQEGYTF
TRBV7-9	TRBJ1-4	NA	NA	TGTGCCAGCAGGCTCACGAAGAGTTATAATGAAAAACTGTTTTTT	CASRLTKSYNEKLFF
TRBV7-9	TRBJ1-1	NA	NA	TGTGCCAGCAGCCCCCGGGGGGTGAACACTGAAGCTTTCTTT	CASSPRGVNTEAFF
TRBV19	TRBJ1-1	TRBD1	NA	TGTGCCAGTGACCCTCGACAGGGGAACACTGAAGCTTTCTTT	CASDPRQGNTEAFF
TRBV7-3	TRBJ2-1	TRBD2	NA	TGTGCCAGCAGCCCCAGCGGGATGAATGAGCAGTTCTTC	CASSPSGMNEQFF
TRBV6-5	TRBJ1-2	TRBD1	few	TGTGCCAGCAAAACCGGGGACAGCCCTCGGGGCTACACCTTC	CASKTGDSPRGYTF
TRBV23-1	TRBJ2-7	TRBD2	NA	TGCGCCAGCAGTCAATCGGGACTAGCGGGAGTCTACGAGCAGTACTTC	CASSQSGLAGVYEQYF
TRBV29-1	TRBJ2-2	TRBD2	NA	TGCAGCGTCGGACTAGCGACGAACACCGGGGAGCTGTTTTTT	CSVGLATNTGELFF
TRBV4-3	TRBJ2-4	TRBD2	NA	TGCGCCAGCAGCCAAGAGGCTAGCGGCCTAGCCAAAAACATTCAGTACTTC	CASSQEASGLAKNIQYF
TRBV7-6	TRBJ1-1	TRBD1	once	TGTGCCAGCAGCTTAGCTCGCAGGGGGCCGGCCACTGAAGCTTTCTTT	CASSLARRGPATEAFF
TRBV19	TRBJ1-2	NA	NA	TGTGCCAGTAGTATTCCAGGGTTCGGCGGCTACACCTTC	CASSIPGFGGYTF
TRBV5-4	TRBJ2-1	TRBD2	NA	TGTGCCAGCAGCAAAAAGACTAGCGGAGTATACAATGAGCAGTTCTTC	CASSKKTSGVYNEQFF
TRBV9	TRBJ2-7	TRBD2	NA	TGTGCCAGCAGCGTCTCTGGCGGGAGCCCCTACGAGCAGTACTTC	CASSVSGGSPYEQYF
TRBV7-3	TRBJ2-1	TRBD2	few	TGTGCCAGCAGCCCCTCACGGGGTGGGAGGGGTGAAGCTGAGCAGTTCTTC	CASSPSRGGRGEAEQFF
TRBV27	TRBJ2-1	TRBD2	once	TGTGCCAGCAGTTTGGGACTAGCGGGCCGTGCAAATGAGCAGTTCTTC	CASSLGLAGRANEQFF
TRBV19	TRBJ1-5	NA	NA	TGTGCCAGTAATGAGGGACTCAATCAGCCCCAGCATTTT	CASNEGLNQPQHF
TRBV11-3	TRBJ1-2	NA	once	TGTGTCAGCAGCTTTGGACGTGCGGGGGCGGGCTACACCTTC	CVSSFGRAGAGYTF
TRBV30	TRBJ1-2	NA	NA	TGTGCCTGGAGTGCGGGGTTTTATGGCTACACCTTC	CAWSAGFYGYTF
TRBV15	TRBJ1-1	TRBD1	few	TGTGCCACCAGCACAGGGGGCGGGACGAACACTGAAGCTTTCTTT	CATSTGGGTNTEAFF
TRBV14	TRBJ2-1	TRBD1	NA	TGTGCCAGCAGCCAAAACAGGGGTGGGAGTGAGCAGTTCTTC	CASSQNRGGSEQFF
TRBV5-1	TRBJ2-7	NA	few	TGCGCCAGCAGCTTAGGAGGATACCCTGGCGAGCAGTACTTC	CASSLGGYPGEQYF
TRBV6-5	TRBJ1-5	TRBD1	NA	TGTGCCAGCAGTCAGGGGGGCCCAGAGACCCAGCATTTT	CASSQGGPETQHF
TRBV5-1	TRBJ1-1	NA	NA	TGCGCCAGCATTGCCCGAACAGGGAACACTGAAGCTTTCTTT	CASIARTGNTEAFF
TRBV19	TRBJ2-1	TRBD1	NA	TGTGCCAGTAGTATATTAGGGGCAGGGGGTTACAATGAGCAGTTCTTC	CASSILGAGGYNEQFF
TRBV11-3	TRBJ2-1	NA	NA	TGTGCCAGCAGCCAGCCCCTTCTTAGCGGAGTAGGGGGGGGCAATGAGCAGTTCTTC	CASSQPLLSGVGGGNEQFF
TRBV15	TRBJ2-5	TRBD1	few	TGTGCCACCAGCGAACGGGACAGGGATGAGACCCAGTACTTC	CATSERDRDETQYF
TRBV7-9	TRBJ1-4	TRBD1	NA	TGTGCCAGCAGCAAGGGGACAGCACCCAATAATGAAAAACTGTTTTTT	CASSKGTAPNNEKLFF